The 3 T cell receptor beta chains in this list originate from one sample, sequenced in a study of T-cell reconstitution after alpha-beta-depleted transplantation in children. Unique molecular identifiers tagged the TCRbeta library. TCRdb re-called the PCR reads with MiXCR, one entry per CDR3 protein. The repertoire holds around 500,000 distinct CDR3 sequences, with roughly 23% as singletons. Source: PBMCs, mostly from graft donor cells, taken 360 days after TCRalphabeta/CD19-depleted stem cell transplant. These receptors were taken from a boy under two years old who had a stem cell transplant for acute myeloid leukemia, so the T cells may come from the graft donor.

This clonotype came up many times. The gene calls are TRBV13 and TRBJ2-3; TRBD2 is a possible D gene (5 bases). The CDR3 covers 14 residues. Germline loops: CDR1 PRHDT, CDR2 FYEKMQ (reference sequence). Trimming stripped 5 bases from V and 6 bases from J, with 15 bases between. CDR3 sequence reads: CASSGTRRPDTQYF. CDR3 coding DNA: TGTGCCAGCAGCGGCACGAGGAGGCCCGATACGCAGTATTTT.

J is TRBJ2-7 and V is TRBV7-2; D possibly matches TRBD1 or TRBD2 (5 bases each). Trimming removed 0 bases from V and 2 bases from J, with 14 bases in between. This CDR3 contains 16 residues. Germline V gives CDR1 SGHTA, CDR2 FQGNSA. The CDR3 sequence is CASSLAPSGPAYEQYF. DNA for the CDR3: TGTGCCAGCAGCTTAGCGCCGTCGGGACCCGCCTACGAGCAGTACTTC.

The CDR3 DNA sequence: TGTGCCACCAGCAGAGTTACAGGGGCTGGAAACACCATATATTTT. Translation: CATSRVTGAGNTIYF. The rearrangement uses TRBV15 and TRBJ1-3, with 7 positions matching TRBD1. The V segment lost 1 base and the J segment 2 bases; nucleotides outside the gene matches: 2. The CDR3 spans 15 residues. Germline CDR1 and CDR2: LNHNV and YYDKDF (reference sequence).